These 17 T cell receptor beta chains originate from one sample sequenced in a study of blood T cell repertoires in COVID-19. TCRdb's copy holds only in-frame clones and misses some; the assay was immunoSEQ multiplex PCR. Here the sample spans 380,000 or so clones, roughly 86% being singletons. The source material was PBMCs or T cells enriched from blood (not recorded which). Receptor source: a man younger than 45 who had recovered from COVID-19.

This sequence joins TRBV5-4 and TRBJ2-1; TRBD1 agrees at 9 bases. This CDR3 is 15 amino acids long. Per germline, CDR1 SGHNT and CDR2 YYREEE (reference sequence). The junction had 5 bases not matched to a gene; V was cut back by 2 bases and J by 5 bases. The CDR3 bases are TGTGCCAGCAGCTTATTACAGGGGGCAAACAATGAGCAGTTCTTC. Protein product: CASSLLQGANNEQFF. The complete variable domain, with remaining parts taken from reference TRBV5-4 and TRBJ2-1, reads ETGVTQSPTHLIKTRGQQVTLRCSSQSGHNTVSWYQQALGQGPQFIFQYYREEENGRGNFPPRFSGLQFPNYSSELNVNALELDDSALYLCASSLLQGANNEQFFGPGTRLTVL.

The chain has TRBV3-1 (or the pseudogene TRBV3-2) and TRBJ2-3; D unclear. Deletions cut 1 base from V and 3 bases from J, with 14 bases between. The CDR3 is 16 residues long. Germline V gene data show CDR1 as LGHDT and CDR2 as YNNKEL (reference sequence). This CDR3 is CASSQGKQPRTDTQYF. The CDR3 DNA follows: TGTGCCAGCAGCCAAGGTAAGCAACCTCGGACAGATACGCAGTATTTT.

The J gene is TRBJ1-5, the V gene TRBV3-1 (or the pseudogene TRBV3-2); D not resolved. Trimming removed 0 bases from V and 2 bases from J, with 11 bases in between. Germline V gene data show CDR1 as LGHDT and CDR2 as YNNKEL (reference sequence). The CDR3 has 16 amino acids. The CDR3 region is CASSQETGKGNQPQHF. The CDR3 region has the DNA TGTGCCAGCAGCCAAGAGACGGGAAAGGGCAATCAGCCCCAGCATTTT.

The CDR3 DNA sequence: TGTGCCAGCAGTCGCGGACAGGGGGACACTGAAGCTTTCTTT. Translated: CASSRGQGDTEAFF. This chain joins TRBV13 and TRBJ1-1; TRBD1 matches 10 bases. Germline V lookup: CDR1 PRHDT, CDR2 FYEKMQ (reference sequence). The CDR3 contains 14 residues. With 6 bases clipped from V and 3 bases from J, the junction kept 4 bases outside the gene matches. Full variable domain (remainder filled in from reference TRBV13 and TRBJ1-1): AAGVIQSPRHLIKEKRETATLKCYPIPRHDTVYWYQQGPGQDPQFLISFYEKMQSDKGSIPDRFSAQQFSDYHSELNMSSLELGDSALYFCASSRGQGDTEAFFGQGTRLTVV.

V usage is TRBV19 and J usage is TRBJ2-2, with TRBD1 matching 9 bases. CDR3 length equals 13 residues. CDR1 LNHDA and CDR2 SQIVND come from the germline V gene (reference sequence). V dropped 11 bases and J dropped 5; count of bases not matched to a gene: 6. CDR3 in DNA: TGTGCCGTCGGGACAGGGCAGACCGGGGAGCTGTTTTTT. Protein sequence: CAVGTGQTGELFF.

This chain uses TRBV7-9 with TRBJ2-3; D might be TRBD1 (5 bases). CDR3 length: 15 residues. Trimming removed 2 bases from V and 0 bases from J, with 9 bases in between. The germline gives CDR1 SEHNR, CDR2 FQNEAQ (reference sequence). The CDR3 region is CASSLIDSSTDTQYF. The CDR3 DNA sequence: TGTGCCAGCAGCTTAATTGACAGTAGCACAGATACGCAGTATTTT.

The chain is built from TRBV28 and TRBJ2-7; D is unclear. V was shortened by 2 bases and J by 1 base, with 6 bases between the two germline ends. The CDR3 consists of 13 residues. From germline, CDR1 is MDHEN and CDR2 SYDVKM. Here the CDR3 reads CASSLPASYEQYF. In DNA, the CDR3 is TGTGCCAGCAGTTTACCAGCGTCCTACGAGCAGTACTTC. Full variable domain (missing parts from reference TRBV28 and TRBJ2-7): DVKVTQSSRYLVKRTGEKVFLECVQDMDHENMFWYRQDPGLGLRLIYFSYDVKMKEKGDIPEGYSVSREKKERFSLILESASTNQTSMYLCASSLPASYEQYFGPGTRLTVT.

The chain couples TRBV10-3 to TRBJ2-3; 10 nucleotides align to TRBD1. The V gene's germline CDR1 is ENHRY and CDR2 SYGVKD. V shed 2 bases, J shed 2 bases, and the junction held 10 bases outside the gene matches. The CDR3 is made up of 18 amino acids. Here the CDR3 DNA reads TGTGCCATCAGTGAGACCGCTATTGGACAGGGGGACACAGATACGCAGTATTTT. It specifies CAISETAIGQGDTDTQYF.

The chain carries TRBV7-2 and TRBJ1-5, with D unclear. V was clipped by 0 bases and J by 7 bases, with 7 bases between them. The CDR3 is 13 amino acids. CDR1 SGHTA and CDR2 FQGNSA come from the germline V gene. The CDR3 reads CASSLAGSQPQHF. The CDR3 nucleotides are TGTGCCAGCAGCTTAGCTGGTAGCCAGCCCCAGCATTTT. The full variable domain, with the rest looked up from reference TRBV7-2 and TRBJ1-5, is GAGVSQSPSNKVTEKGKDVELRCDPISGHTALYWYRQSLGQGLEFLIYFQGNSAPDKSGLPSDRFSAERTGGSVSTLTIQRTQQEDSAVYLCASSLAGSQPQHFGDGTRLSIL.

The V and J genes are TRBV5-1 and TRBJ1-1, with D tentatively TRBD1 (6 bases). V was shortened by 0 bases and J by 0 bases, with 12 bases between the two germline ends. The CDR3 spans 16 residues. CDR1 SGHRS and CDR2 YFSETQ come from the germline V gene. CDR3 in amino acids: CASSLVTGWVNTEAFF. In DNA, the CDR3 is TGCGCCAGCAGCTTGGTGACAGGTTGGGTGAACACTGAAGCTTTCTTT.

This clone was observed a single time. V gene TRBV29-1 combines with J gene TRBJ1-1; TRBD1 aligns across 7 bases. Losses at the gene ends were 2 bases for V and 5 bases for J; bases not matched to a gene: 5. This CDR3 spans 13 amino acids. Germline CDR1 is SQVTM and CDR2 is ANQGSEA. CDR3 DNA: TGCAGCGTTGAAAGACAGGGTGATACTGAAGCTTTCTTT. Translated, it gives CSVERQGDTEAFF.

This clone was seen a few times. The genes are TRBV23-1 and TRBJ2-3; 7 bases agree with TRBD1. TRBV23-1 is an ORF; its function is uncertain. This CDR3 spans 14 amino acids. Germline trimming cut 8 bases from V and 2 bases from J; bases unmatched to any gene: 7. Here the CDR3 reads CASDRDSPTDTQYF. CDR3 coding DNA: TGCGCCAGCGACCGGGACAGCCCCACAGATACGCAGTATTTT.

CDR3 in amino acids: CASSPAGNGELFF. The CDR3 DNA reads as TGTGCCAGCTCACCGGCAGGGAACGGGGAGCTGTTTTTT. The chain recombines TRBV18 with TRBJ2-2; TRBD1 is a possible D gene (5 bases). Germline CDR1 is KGHSH and CDR2 is LQKENI. Trimming removed 3 bases at V and 7 bases at J, with 9 bases between. This CDR3 has 13 amino acids.

This chain links TRBV2 with TRBJ1-1, with no clear D. The ends were cut back, 4 bases at V and 1 base at J, with 16 bases in the middle. There are 16 residues in the CDR3. CDR1 is SNHLY and CDR2 is FYNNEI in the germline V gene. Here the CDR3 DNA reads TGTGCCAGCAGTGGCCCGGGTCCCTCTACGAACACTGAAGCTTTCTTT. Translating gives CASSGPGPSTNTEAFF.

This sequence joins TRBV5-6 and TRBJ1-2, with D perhaps matching TRBD1 (6 bases). V was trimmed by 0 bases and J by 4 bases, leaving 13 bases between them. Germline V gene data show CDR1 as SGHDT and CDR2 as YYEEEE. This CDR3 contains 15 residues. The chain's CDR3 is CASSLDRTALYGYTF. In DNA form, the CDR3 reads TGTGCCAGCAGCTTGGATAGGACAGCCCTCTATGGCTACACCTTC.

Comments on this clone: The same CDR3 arises from other DNA sequences in this sample as well. The rearrangement uses TRBV6-5 and TRBJ1-1; possible D gene TRBD1, 5 bases. Germline V gene sequence: CDR1 MNHEY, CDR2 SVGAGI. Between the trimmed V and J ends, which lost 1 base and 5 bases, there was a span of 11 bases. The CDR3 consists of 14 residues. The CDR3 DNA reads as TGTGCCAGCAGTTACTGGCAGGGCGGAACTGAAGCTTTCTTT. It is translated as CASSYWQGGTEAFF.

V gene TRBV4-2 combines with J gene TRBJ2-7, with D perhaps TRBD1 (5 bases). Trimming left V 0 bases short and J 2 bases short, with 8 bases between. From germline, CDR1 is LGHNA and CDR2 YNFKEQ. The length of the CDR3 is 14 residues. Here the CDR3 DNA reads TGTGCCAGCAGCCAAGAAAAGGGGACCTACGAGCAGTACTTC. Protein sequence: CASSQEKGTYEQYF.